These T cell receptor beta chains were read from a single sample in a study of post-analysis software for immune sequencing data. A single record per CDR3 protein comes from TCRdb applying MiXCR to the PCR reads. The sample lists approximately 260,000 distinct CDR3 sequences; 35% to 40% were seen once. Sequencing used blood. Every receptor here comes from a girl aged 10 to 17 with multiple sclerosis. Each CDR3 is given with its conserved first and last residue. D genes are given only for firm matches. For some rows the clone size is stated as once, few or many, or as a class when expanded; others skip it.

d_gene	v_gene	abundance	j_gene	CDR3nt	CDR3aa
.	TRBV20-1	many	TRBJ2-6	TGCAGTGCAGAAAAGGGCGGGGCCCCCCTCTCTGGGGCCAACGTCCTGACTTTC	CSAEKGGAPLSGANVLTF
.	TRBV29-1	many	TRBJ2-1	TGCAGCGTTGGCAGCAATGAGCAGTTCTTC	CSVGSNEQFF
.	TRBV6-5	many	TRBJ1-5	TGTGCCAGCAGTAGGGCAGGGACGGGCAATCAGCCCCAGCATTTT	CASSRAGTGNQPQHF
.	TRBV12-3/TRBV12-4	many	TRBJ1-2	TGTGCCAGCAGAGGTCTCAGCCATTCCTATGGCTACACCTTC	CASRGLSHSYGYTF
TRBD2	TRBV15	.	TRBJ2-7	TGTGCCACCAGCAGAGATGGGACTAGCGTCAATGAGCAGTACTTC	CATSRDGTSVNEQYF
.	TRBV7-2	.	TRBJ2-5	TGTGCCAGCAGCTTAGGCGGGGAGTTAGACTTC	CASSLGGELDF
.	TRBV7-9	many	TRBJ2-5	TGTGCCAGCAGCGATACCGGGACCCCAGGGGAGACCCAGTACTTC	CASSDTGTPGETQYF
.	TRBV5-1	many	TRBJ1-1	TGCGCCAGCAGCTTGCAGCCCCAGGGACGGGGAAACACTGAAGCTTTCTTT	CASSLQPQGRGNTEAFF
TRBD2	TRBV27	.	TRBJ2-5	TGTGCCAGCAGTGGTCCGGGACTAGCTGATCAAGAGACCCAGTACTTC	CASSGPGLADQETQYF
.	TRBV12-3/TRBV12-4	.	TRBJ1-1	TGTGCCAGCACGTGGTACACTGAAGCTTTCTTT	CASTWYTEAFF
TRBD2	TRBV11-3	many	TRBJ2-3	TGTGCCAGCAGCCTCCGGACTAGCGGTACTAGAGATACGCAGTATTTT	CASSLRTSGTRDTQYF
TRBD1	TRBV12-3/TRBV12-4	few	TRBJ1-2	TGTGCCAGCAGTTTTGACAGGGGTGGCTACACCTTC	CASSFDRGGYTF
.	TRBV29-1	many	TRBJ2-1	TGCAGCGTTGTAAGGTCCTACAATGAGCAGTTCTTC	CSVVRSYNEQFF
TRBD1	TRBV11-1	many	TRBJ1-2	TGTGCCAGCAGTTCTGACAGGGAACTTGGCTACACCTTC	CASSSDRELGYTF
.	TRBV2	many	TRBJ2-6	TGTGCCAGCAGTGAAGCATGGTATACCTCTGGGGCCAACGTCCTGACTTTC	CASSEAWYTSGANVLTF
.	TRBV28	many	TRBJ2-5	TGTGCCAGCAGTTCTGGGGAAGAGACCCAGTACTTC	CASSSGEETQYF
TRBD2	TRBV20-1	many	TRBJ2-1	TGCAGTGCTCCCCAGCGGGGGGGCCAGGACTACAATGAGCAGTTCTTC	CSAPQRGGQDYNEQFF
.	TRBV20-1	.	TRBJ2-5	TGCAGTGCTAGCCCAGGGGAGACAGAGACCCAGTACTTC	CSASPGETETQYF
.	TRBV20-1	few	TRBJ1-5	TGCAGTGCCCAGGACAGTCGCGATCAGCCCCAGCATTTT	CSAQDSRDQPQHF
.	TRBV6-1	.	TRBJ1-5	TGTGCCAGTCGGACAGCCAACAATCAGCCCCAGCATTTT	CASRTANNQPQHF
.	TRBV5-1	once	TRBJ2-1	TGCGCCAGCAGCTTGGCATCCATCCCGGGTGACTCCTACAATGAGCAGTTCTTC	CASSLASIPGDSYNEQFF
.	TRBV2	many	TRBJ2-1	TGTGCCAGCAGTGCCGAGGGTGTCTACAATGAGCAGTTCTTC	CASSAEGVYNEQFF
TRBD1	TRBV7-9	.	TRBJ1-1	TGTGCCAGCAGCTTACTGGAGGGGGCAGGAACTGAAGCTTTCTTT	CASSLLEGAGTEAFF
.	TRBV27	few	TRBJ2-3	TGTGCCAGCAGCCCACCCCGACAGAAGAGCACAGATACGCAGTATTTT	CASSPPRQKSTDTQYF
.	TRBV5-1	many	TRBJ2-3	TGCGCCAGCTGGGAGGCGGATACGCAGTATTTT	CASWEADTQYF
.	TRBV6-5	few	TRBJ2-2	TGTGCCAGCAGTTACCTTAACACCGGGGAGCTGTTTTTT	CASSYLNTGELFF
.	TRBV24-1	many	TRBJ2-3	TGTGCCACCAGTGACTCCCCACATGTAACAGATACGCAGTATTTT	CATSDSPHVTDTQYF
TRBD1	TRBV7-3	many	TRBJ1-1	TGTGCCAGCAGCCCTCGACAGGGGATGGCCACTGAAGCTTTCTTT	CASSPRQGMATEAFF
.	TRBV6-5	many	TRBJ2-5	TGTGCCAGCAGTTACTCGTCAGGCCAGTACTTC	CASSYSSGQYF
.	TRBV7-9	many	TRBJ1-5	TGTGCCAGCAGCTTAGGGCAGTCCGATCAGCCCCAGCATTTT	CASSLGQSDQPQHF
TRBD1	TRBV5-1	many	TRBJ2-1	TGCGCCAGCAGCTTGTATGGACAGGGAATCTACAATGAGCAGTTCTTC	CASSLYGQGIYNEQFF
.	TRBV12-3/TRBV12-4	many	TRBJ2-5	TGTGCCAGCAAGCGAGGGGACCAAGAGACCCAGTACTTC	CASKRGDQETQYF
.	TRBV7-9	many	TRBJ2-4	TGTGCCAGCAGTTCCGTTGTAGCCAAAAACATTCAGTACTTC	CASSSVVAKNIQYF
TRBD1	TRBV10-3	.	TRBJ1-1	TGTGCCATCAGGCCGGGACAGGGGAACACTGAAGCTTTCTTT	CAIRPGQGNTEAFF
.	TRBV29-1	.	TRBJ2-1	TGCAGCGTTCAGGTTCTGGATGAGCAGTTCTTC	CSVQVLDEQFF
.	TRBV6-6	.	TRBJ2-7	TGTGCCAGCAGACCGGACGGGGGGCCTTACTACGAGCAGTACTTC	CASRPDGGPYYEQYF
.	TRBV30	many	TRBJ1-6	TGTGCCTGGAGTGTAGGCCCGGGATCACCCCTCCACTTT	CAWSVGPGSPLHF
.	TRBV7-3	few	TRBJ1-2	TGTGCCAGCAGCTTCACGGAGGGCTATGGCTACACCTTC	CASSFTEGYGYTF
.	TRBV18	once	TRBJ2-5	TGTGCCAGCTCACCCCCAGGGATCTCAGAGACCCAGTACTTC	CASSPPGISETQYF
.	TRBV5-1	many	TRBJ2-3	TGCGCCAGCAGCTCCAGCCAGGGCGTGAATACGCAGTATTTT	CASSSSQGVNTQYF
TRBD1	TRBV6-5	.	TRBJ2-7	TGTGCCAGCAGTTATCCCCGACAGGGGCTGTACGAGCAGTACTTC	CASSYPRQGLYEQYF
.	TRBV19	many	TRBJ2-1	TGTGCCAGTAGTATCGGGGCAAACTACAATGAGCAGTTCTTC	CASSIGANYNEQFF
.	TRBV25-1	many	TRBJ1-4	TGTGCCAGCAGTGATCGGGGGAGTAGCCCCTCGAATGAAAAACTGTTTTTT	CASSDRGSSPSNEKLFF
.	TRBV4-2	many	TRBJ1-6	TGTGCCAGCAGCCAAGTTGGACAGCTGAATTCACCCCTCCACTTT	CASSQVGQLNSPLHF
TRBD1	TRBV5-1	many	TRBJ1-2	TGTGCCAGCAGCCTCGGACAGGGGAACTATGGCTACACCTTC	CASSLGQGNYGYTF
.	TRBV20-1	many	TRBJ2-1	TGCAGTGCTAGACTCGCAGGAGGCAATGAGCAGTTCTTC	CSARLAGGNEQFF
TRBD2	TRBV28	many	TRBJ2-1	TGTGCCAGCAGTCCGTCTAGCGGGGGGCGGAATGAGCAGTTCTTC	CASSPSSGGRNEQFF
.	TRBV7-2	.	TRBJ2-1	TGTGCCAGCAGCTTAGGTCGGTTCGAGCAGTTCTTC	CASSLGRFEQFF
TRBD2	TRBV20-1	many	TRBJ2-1	TGCAGTGCCCGTAGCCCTAACGGGAGGTCAAATGAGCAGTTCTTC	CSARSPNGRSNEQFF
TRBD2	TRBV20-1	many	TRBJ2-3	TGCAGTGCTAGCAAGCGGGGGGGCCTCGCAGATACGCAGTATTTT	CSASKRGGLADTQYF
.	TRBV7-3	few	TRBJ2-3	TGTGCCAGCAGCCCCTCTCGGGGGCACCTCACAGATACGCAGTATTTT	CASSPSRGHLTDTQYF
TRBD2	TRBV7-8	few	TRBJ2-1	TGTGCCAGCAGCGCCCAAGCGGGAGTAGCCTACAATGAGCAGTTCTTC	CASSAQAGVAYNEQFF
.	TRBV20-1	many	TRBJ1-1	TGCAGTGCTGAACCGGACGGGGTGAACACTGAAGCTTTCTTT	CSAEPDGVNTEAFF
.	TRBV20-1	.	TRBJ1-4	TGCAGTGCTGGACCTATAGGAGCAACTAATGAAAAACTGTTTTTT	CSAGPIGATNEKLFF
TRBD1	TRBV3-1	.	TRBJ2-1	TGTGCCAGCAGCCAAGTGGCCGGGACAGGGCGGCGCAATGAGCAGTTCTTC	CASSQVAGTGRRNEQFF
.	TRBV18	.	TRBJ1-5	TGTGCCAGCTCGCCCCGGGAGAATAACAATCAGCCCCAGCATTTT	CASSPRENNNQPQHF
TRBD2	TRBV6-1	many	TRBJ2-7	TGTGCCAGCGGCAGACTAGCGGGGACCTCCTACGAGCAGTACTTC	CASGRLAGTSYEQYF
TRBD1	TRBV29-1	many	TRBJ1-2	TGCAGCGTTGAGGGGCCAGGGGGCGGCAACTATGGCTACACCTTC	CSVEGPGGGNYGYTF
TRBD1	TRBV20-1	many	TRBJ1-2	TGCAGTGCTAGAACGGACAGGGGTAACTATGGCTACACCTTC	CSARTDRGNYGYTF
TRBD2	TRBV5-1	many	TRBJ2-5	TGCGCCAGCAGCTTGGAAGGCGGGGGGACCCCCGTCAAAGAGACCCAGTACTTC	CASSLEGGGTPVKETQYF